Described below is a single TCR beta chain sequence and its context. Sequencing used immunoSEQ multiplex PCR; TCRdb keeps in-frame clones, though not all of them. The sample includes approximately 120,000 clones, more than 85% of them seen just once. The sample is drawn from a study of PD-1 blockade in mismatch repair-deficient tumors. The starting material was peripheral blood, obtained 44 weeks after starting pembrolizumab. This sequence originates from an adult with mismatch repair-deficient cancer.

The CDR3 DNA reads TGTGCCAGCAGCTTGGGGATCGTACAGTTCTTC. Protein product: CASSLGIVQFF. V usage is TRBV5-4 and J usage is TRBJ2-1; D call uncertain. The CDR3 length is 11 residues. Trimming shortened V by 0 bases and J by 13 bases, and 8 bases separated the two germline ends. Looked up from germline, CDR1 is SGHNT and CDR2 is YYREEE (reference sequence). The full variable domain, completed using reference TRBV5-4 and TRBJ2-1, is ETGVTQSPTHLIKTRGQQVTLRCSSQSGHNTVSWYQQALGQGPQFIFQYYREEENGRGNFPPRFSGLQFPNYSSELNVNALELDDSALYLCASSLGIVQFFGPGTRLTVL.